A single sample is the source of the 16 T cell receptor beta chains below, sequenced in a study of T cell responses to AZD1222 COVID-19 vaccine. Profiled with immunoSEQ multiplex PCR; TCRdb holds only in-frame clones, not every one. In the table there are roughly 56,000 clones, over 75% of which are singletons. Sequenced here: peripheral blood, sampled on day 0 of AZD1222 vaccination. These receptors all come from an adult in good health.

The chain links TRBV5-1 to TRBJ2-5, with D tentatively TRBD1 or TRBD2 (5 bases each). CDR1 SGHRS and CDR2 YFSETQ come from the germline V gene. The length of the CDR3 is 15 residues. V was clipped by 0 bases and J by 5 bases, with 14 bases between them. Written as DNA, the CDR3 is TGCGCCAGCAGCTTGGAGGCCGGGACCACGGAGACCCAGTACTTC. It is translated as CASSLEAGTTETQYF.

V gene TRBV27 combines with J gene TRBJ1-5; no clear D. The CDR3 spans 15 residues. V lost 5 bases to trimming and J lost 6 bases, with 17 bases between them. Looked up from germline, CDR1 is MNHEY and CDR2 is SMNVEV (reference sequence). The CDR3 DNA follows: TGTGCCAGCAGTCCAAGCTCCGGGGTTGGTCAGCCCCAGCATTTT. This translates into CASSPSSGVGQPQHF.

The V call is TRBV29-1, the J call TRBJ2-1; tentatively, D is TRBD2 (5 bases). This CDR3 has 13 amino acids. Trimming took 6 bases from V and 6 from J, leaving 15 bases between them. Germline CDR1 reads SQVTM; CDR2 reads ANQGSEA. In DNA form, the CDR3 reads TGCAGCGTGTCCCACCATACTAGCAATGAGCAGTTCTTC. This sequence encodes CSVSHHTSNEQFF.

CDR3 DNA sequence: TGTGCCAGCAGCTTAGGGCACGGGGGGCCGCAGTTCTTC. It is translated as CASSLGHGGPQFF. The chain employs TRBV7-3 and TRBJ2-1, with a weak D call TRBD2 (7 bases). The CDR3 totals 13 residues. Between the trimmed V and J ends, which lost 2 bases and 12 bases, there was a span of 14 bases. CDR1 SGHTA and CDR2 FQGTGA come from the germline V gene.

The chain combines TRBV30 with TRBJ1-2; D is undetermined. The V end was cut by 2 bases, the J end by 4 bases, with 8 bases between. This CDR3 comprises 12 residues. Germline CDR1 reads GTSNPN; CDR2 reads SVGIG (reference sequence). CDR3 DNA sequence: TGTGCCTGGAGTCGACAAGGCTATGGCTACACCTTC. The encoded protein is CAWSRQGYGYTF.

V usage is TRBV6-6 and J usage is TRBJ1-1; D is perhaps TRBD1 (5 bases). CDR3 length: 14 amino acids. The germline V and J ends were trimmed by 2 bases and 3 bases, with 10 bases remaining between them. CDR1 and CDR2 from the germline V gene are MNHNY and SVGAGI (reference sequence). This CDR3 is CASSYRGRYTEAFF. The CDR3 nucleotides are TGTGCCAGCAGTTACAGGGGAAGGTACACTGAAGCTTTCTTT.

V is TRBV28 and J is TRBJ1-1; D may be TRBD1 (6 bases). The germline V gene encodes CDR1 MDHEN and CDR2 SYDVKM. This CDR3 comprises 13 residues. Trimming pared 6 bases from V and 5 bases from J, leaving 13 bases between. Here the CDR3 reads CASREQGETEAFF. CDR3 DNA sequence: TGTGCCAGCAGAGAACAGGGAGAGACTGAAGCTTTCTTT.

The CDR3 DNA follows: TGTGCCAGCAACCGCCCCGGGGGTAGCAATCAGCCCCAGCATTTT. As protein: CASNRPGGSNQPQHF. The rearrangement joins TRBV6-4 to TRBJ1-5; D is possibly TRBD1 (5 bases). The CDR3 extends over 15 amino acids. V lost 7 bases to trimming and J lost 0 bases, with 13 bases between them. CDR1 MRHNA and CDR2 SNTAGT come from the germline V gene.

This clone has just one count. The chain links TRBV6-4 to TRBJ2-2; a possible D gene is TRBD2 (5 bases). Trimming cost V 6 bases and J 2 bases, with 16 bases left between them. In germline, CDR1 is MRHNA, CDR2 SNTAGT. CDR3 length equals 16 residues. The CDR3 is CASSPEGQSNTGELFF. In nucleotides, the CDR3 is TGTGCCAGCAGCCCCGAGGGCCAGTCAAACACCGGGGAGCTGTTTTTT.

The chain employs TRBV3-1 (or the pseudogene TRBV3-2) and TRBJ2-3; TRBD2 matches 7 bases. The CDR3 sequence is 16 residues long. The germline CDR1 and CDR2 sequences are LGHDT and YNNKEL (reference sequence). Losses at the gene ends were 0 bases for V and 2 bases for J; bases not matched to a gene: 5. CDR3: CASSQDGGGSTDTQYF. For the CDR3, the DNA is TGTGCCAGCAGCCAAGATGGCGGGGGATCCACAGATACGCAGTATTTT.

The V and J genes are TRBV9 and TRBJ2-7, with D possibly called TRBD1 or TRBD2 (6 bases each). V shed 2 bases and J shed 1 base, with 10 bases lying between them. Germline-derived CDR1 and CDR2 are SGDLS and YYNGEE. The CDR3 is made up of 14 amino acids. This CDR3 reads CASSVRGESYEQYF. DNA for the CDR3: TGTGCCAGCAGCGTTAGGGGGGAGTCCTACGAGCAGTACTTC.

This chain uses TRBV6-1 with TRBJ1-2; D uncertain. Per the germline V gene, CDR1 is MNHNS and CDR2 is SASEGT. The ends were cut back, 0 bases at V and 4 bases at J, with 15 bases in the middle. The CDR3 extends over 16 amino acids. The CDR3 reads CASSEATGWFPYGYTF. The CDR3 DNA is TGTGCCAGCAGTGAAGCGACGGGGTGGTTTCCCTATGGCTACACCTTC.

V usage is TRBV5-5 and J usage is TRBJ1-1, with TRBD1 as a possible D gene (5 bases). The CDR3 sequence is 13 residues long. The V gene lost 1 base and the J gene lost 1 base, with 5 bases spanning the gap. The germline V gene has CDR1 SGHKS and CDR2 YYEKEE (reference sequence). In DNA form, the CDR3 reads TGTGCCAGCAGCTTGCAGGGGAACACTGAAGCTTTCTTT. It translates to CASSLQGNTEAFF.

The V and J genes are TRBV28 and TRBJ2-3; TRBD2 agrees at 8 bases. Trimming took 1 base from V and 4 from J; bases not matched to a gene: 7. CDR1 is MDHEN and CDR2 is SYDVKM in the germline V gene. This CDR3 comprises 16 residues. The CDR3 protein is CASSLLPGGASDTQYF. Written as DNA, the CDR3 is TGTGCCAGCAGTTTATTGCCCGGGGGGGCTTCAGATACGCAGTATTTT.

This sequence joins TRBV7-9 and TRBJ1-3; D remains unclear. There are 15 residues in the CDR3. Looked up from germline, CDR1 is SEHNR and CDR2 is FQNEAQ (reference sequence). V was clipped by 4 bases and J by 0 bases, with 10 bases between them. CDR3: CASSSDLYSGNTIYF. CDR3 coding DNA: TGTGCCAGCAGCTCGGACTTATACTCTGGAAACACCATATATTTT.

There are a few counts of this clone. CDR3 sequence (DNA): TGTGCCTGGAGCAGGGACAGCTGGTACGAGCAGTACTTC. Translating it yields CAWSRDSWYEQYF. The chain recombines TRBV30 with TRBJ2-7, with TRBD1 identical over 7 bases. Per germline, CDR1 GTSNPN and CDR2 SVGIG (reference sequence). Losses at the gene ends were 3 bases for V and 4 bases for J; bases not matched to a gene: 6. The CDR3 contains 13 residues.